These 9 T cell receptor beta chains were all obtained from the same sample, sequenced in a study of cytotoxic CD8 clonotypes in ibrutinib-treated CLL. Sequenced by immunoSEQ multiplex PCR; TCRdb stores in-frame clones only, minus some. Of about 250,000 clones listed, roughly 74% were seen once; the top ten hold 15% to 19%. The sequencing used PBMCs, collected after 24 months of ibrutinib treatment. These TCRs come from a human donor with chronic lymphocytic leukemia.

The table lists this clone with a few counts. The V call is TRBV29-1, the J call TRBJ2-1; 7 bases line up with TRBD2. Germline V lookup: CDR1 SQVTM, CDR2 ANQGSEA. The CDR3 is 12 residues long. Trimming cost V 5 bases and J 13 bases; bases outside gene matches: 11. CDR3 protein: CSVSILGGRQFF. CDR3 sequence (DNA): TGCAGCGTTTCCATTCTGGGCGGGAGACAGTTCTTC.

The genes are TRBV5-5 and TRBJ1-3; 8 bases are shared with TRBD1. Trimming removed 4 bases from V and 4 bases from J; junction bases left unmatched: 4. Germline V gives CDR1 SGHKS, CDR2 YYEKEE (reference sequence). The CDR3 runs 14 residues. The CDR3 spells CASSPDRGGNTIYF. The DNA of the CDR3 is TGTGCCAGCAGCCCTGACAGGGGAGGAAACACCATATATTTT. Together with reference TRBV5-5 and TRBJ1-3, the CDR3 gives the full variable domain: DAGVTQSPTHLIKTRGQQVTLRCSPISGHKSVSWYQQVLGQGPQFIFQYYEKEERGRGNFPDRFSARQFPNYSSELNVNALLLGDSALYLCASSPDRGGNTIYFGEGSWLTVV.

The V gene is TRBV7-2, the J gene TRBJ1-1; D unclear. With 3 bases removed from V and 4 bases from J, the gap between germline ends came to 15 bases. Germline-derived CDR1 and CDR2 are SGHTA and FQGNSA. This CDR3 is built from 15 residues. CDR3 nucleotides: TGTGCCAGCAGCTTTGTACGGGGAGGAGGCACTGAAGCTTTCTTT. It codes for CASSFVRGGGTEAFF.

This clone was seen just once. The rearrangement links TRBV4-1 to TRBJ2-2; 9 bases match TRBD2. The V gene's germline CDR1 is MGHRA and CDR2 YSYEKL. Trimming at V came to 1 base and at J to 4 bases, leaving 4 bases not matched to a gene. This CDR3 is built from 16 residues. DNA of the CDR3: TGCGCCAGCAGCCAAGGCGAGGGACTAGCCACCGGGGAGCTGTTTTTT. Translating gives CASSQGEGLATGELFF.

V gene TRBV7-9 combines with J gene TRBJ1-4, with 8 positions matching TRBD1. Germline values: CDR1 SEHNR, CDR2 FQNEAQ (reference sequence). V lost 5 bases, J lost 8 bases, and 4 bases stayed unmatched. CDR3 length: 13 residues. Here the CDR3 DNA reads TGTGCCAGCAGCCTGACAGGGGCGGAAAAACTGTTTTTT. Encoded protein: CASSLTGAEKLFF.

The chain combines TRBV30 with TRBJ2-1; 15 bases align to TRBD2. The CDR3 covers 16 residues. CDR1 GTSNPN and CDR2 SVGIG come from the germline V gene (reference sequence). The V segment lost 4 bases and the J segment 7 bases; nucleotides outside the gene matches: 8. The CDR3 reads CAWTRPGLAGGNEQFF. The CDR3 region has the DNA TGTGCCTGGACCAGGCCGGGACTAGCGGGGGGAAATGAGCAGTTCTTC.

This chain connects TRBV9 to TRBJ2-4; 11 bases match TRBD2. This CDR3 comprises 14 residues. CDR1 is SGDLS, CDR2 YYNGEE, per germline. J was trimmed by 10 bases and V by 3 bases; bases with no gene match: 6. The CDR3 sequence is CASSGLAGKGIQYF. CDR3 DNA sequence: TGTGCCAGCAGCGGACTAGCGGGAAAAGGGATTCAGTACTTC. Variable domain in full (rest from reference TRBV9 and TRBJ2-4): DSGVTQTPKHLITATGQRVTLRCSPRSGDLSVYWYQQSLDQGLQFLIQYYNGEERAKGNILERFSAQQFPDLHSELNLSSLELGDSALYFCASSGLAGKGIQYFGAGTRLSVL.

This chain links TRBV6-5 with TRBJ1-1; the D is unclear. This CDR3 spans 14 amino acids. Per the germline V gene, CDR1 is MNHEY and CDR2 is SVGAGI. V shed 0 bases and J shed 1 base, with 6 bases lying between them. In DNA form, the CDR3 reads TGTGCCAGCAGTTACTCCCCAGCGAACACTGAAGCTTTCTTT. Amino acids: CASSYSPANTEAFF.

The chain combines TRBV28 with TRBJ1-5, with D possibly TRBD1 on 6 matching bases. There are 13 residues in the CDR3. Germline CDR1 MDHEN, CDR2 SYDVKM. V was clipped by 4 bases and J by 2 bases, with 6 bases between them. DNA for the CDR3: TGTGCCAGCAGTTACAGGGGCAATCAGCCCCAGCATTTT. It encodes CASSYRGNQPQHF.